The entry below gives a single T cell receptor (beta chain) sequence along with its context. The V gene's germline CDR1 is MNHEY and CDR2 SMNVEV (reference sequence). V was trimmed by 8 bases and J by 2 bases, leaving 20 bases between them. The CDR3 is 16 residues long. The entry originates in a study of blood T cell repertoires in COVID-19. In the study overall: Sites in the United States, Italy and Spain provided acute and convalescent COVID-19 samples.

Sequencing used immunoSEQ multiplex PCR; TCRdb keeps in-frame clones, though not all of them. The sample holds some 120,000 clones, roughly 79% seen once. Material: peripheral blood. V gene TRBV27 combines with J gene TRBJ2-3; D may be TRBD2 (5 bases). This receptor was obtained from a human donor in a cohort sampled during active COVID-19. DNA of the CDR3: TGTGCCAGCGCCCGGGGTCCGAATGCCCCCACAGATACGCAGTATTTT. Its protein is CASARGPNAPTDTQYF.